The sequence of this T cell receptor (beta chain) was determined in a study of T-cell memory formation after mild COVID-19. Across the study: Largely, TCR clusters stayed within a single donor.

Notes on the study in general: CD4+ bias marked clones expanding day 15 to 37, unlike balanced contracting clones.

Constant-segment-primed 5'RACE gave TCR alpha and TCR beta cDNA libraries with sample barcodes and UMIs. TCRdb reprocessed the 5' RACE reads via MiXCR and lists one record per CDR3 protein. In the table there are 450,000 to 650,000 distinct CDR3 sequences, over 15% of which are singletons. This clonotype was seen only a few times. Its matching antigen is unknown. Per the germline V gene, CDR1 is LNHNV and CDR2 is YYDKDF (reference sequence). V lost 5 bases and J lost 2; bases outside the gene matches: 6. The CDR3 covers 15 residues. Sequenced input: PBMCs or a T cell subset sorted from them (not recorded which). The TCR sequence derives from an adult woman who had mild COVID-19 (a few samples of this study predate the infection). Cell type and time point are not known. The chain combines TRBV15 with TRBJ2-7, with TRBD1 identical over 10 bases. This chain's CDR3 is CATSGRDRGTYEQYF. CDR3 DNA sequence: TGTGCCACCAGCGGTCGGGACAGGGGTACCTACGAGCAGTACTTC. Full variable domain (outside the CDR3, taken from reference TRBV15 and TRBJ2-7): DAMVIQNPRYQVTQFGKPVTLSCSQTLNHNVMYWYQQKSSQAPKLLFHYYDKDFNNEADTPDNFQSRRPNTSFCFLDIRSPGLGDTAMYLCATSGRDRGTYEQYFGPGTRLTVT.